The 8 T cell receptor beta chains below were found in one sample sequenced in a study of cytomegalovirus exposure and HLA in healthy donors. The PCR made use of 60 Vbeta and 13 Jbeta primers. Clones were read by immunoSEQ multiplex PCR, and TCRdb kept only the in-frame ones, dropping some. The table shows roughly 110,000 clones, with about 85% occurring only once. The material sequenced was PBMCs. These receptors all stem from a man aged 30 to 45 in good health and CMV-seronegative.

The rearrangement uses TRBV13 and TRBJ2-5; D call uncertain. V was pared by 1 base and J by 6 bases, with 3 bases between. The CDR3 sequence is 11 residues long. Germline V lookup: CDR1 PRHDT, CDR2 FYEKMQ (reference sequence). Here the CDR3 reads CASSLDKTQYF. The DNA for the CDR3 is TGTGCCAGCAGCTTAGATAAGACCCAGTACTTC.

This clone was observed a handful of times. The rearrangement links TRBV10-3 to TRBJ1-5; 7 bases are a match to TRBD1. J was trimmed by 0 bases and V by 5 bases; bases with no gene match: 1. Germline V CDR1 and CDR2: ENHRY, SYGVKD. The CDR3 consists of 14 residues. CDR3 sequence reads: CAISRQGSNQPQHF. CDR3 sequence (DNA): TGTGCCATCAGTCGACAGGGTAGCAATCAGCCCCAGCATTTT.

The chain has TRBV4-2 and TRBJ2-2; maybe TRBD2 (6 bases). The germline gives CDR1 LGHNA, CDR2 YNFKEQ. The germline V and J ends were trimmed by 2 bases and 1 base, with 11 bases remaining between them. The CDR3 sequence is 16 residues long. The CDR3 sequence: CASSQPGTGNTGELFF. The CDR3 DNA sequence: TGTGCCAGCAGCCAACCCGGGACTGGGAACACCGGGGAGCTGTTTTTT.

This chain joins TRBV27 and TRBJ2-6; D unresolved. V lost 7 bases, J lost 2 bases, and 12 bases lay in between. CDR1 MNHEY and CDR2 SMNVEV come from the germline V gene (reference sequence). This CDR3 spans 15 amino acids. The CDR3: CASTPRYTGANVLTF. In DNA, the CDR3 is TGTGCCAGCACTCCCCGCTATACTGGGGCCAACGTCCTGACTTTC.

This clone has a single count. CDR3 in amino acids: CATSRDRGDQPQHF. Written as DNA, the CDR3 is TGTGCCACCAGCAGAGACAGGGGTGATCAGCCCCAGCATTTT. V gene TRBV15 combines with J gene TRBJ1-5; tentative D call: TRBD1 (6 bases). This CDR3 contains 14 residues. Germline V CDR1 and CDR2: LNHNV, YYDKDF (reference sequence). V gave up 0 bases and J gave up 5 bases, with 8 bases separating them.

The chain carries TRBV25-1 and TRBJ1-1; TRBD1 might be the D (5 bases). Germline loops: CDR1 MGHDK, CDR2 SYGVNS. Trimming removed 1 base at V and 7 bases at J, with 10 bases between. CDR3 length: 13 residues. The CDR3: CASSEFGDFEAFF. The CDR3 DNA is TGTGCCAGCAGTGAATTCGGGGACTTTGAAGCTTTCTTT.

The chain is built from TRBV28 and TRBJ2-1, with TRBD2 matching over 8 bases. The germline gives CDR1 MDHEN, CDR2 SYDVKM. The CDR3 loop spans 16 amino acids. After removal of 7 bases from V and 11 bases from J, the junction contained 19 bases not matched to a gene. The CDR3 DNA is TGTGCCAGCACTCTACCAACCGGGACTAGGCCAATGAAGCAGTTCTTC. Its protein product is CASTLPTGTRPMKQFF.

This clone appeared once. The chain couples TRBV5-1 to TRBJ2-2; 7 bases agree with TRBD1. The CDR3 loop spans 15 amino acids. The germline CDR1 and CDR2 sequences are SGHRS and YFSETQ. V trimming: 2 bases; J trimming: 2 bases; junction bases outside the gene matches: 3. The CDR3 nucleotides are TGCGCCAGCAGCTTAGACAGGGCTAACACCGGGGAGCTGTTTTTT. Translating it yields CASSLDRANTGELFF. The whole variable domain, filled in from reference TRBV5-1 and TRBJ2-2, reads KAGVTQTPRYLIKTRGQQVTLSCSPISGHRSVSWYQQTPGQGLQFLFEYFSETQRNKGNFPGRFSGRQFSNSRSEMNVSTLELGDSALYLCASSLDRANTGELFFGEGSRLTVL.